What follows are 14 T cell receptor beta chains derived from one specimen sequenced in a study of blood T cell repertoires in COVID-19. TCRdb's table, derived via immunoSEQ multiplex PCR, lists solely in-frame clones and lacks some. The sample has 35,000 to 50,000 clones; less than 85% are singletons. Sequencing was performed on peripheral blood. The receptors originated from a woman between 70 and 85 years old with acute or convalescent COVID-19.

The CDR3 here is CASSLIGTSPDTQYF. Here the CDR3 DNA reads TGTGCCAGCAGCTTAATTGGGACTAGCCCAGATACGCAGTATTTT. The chain is built from TRBV7-3 and TRBJ2-3; TRBD2 aligns across 9 bases. The germline CDR1 and CDR2 sequences are SGHTA and FQGTGA. The CDR3 totals 15 residues. The junction had 3 bases not matched to a gene; V was cut back by 1 base and J by 4 bases.

This rearrangement joins TRBV7-9 to TRBJ2-5; 8 bases map to TRBD1. CDR1 and CDR2 (germline): SEHNR, FQNEAQ (reference sequence). Trimming removed 5 bases from V and 5 bases from J; junction bases left unmatched: 16. There are 17 residues in the CDR3. CDR3 region: CASSLTTGAVEWETQYF. CDR3 sequence (DNA): TGTGCCAGCAGCCTAACGACAGGGGCGGTTGAGTGGGAGACCCAGTACTTC.

This clone was seen only once. This chain uses TRBV28 with TRBJ2-7; 8 nucleotides agree with TRBD2. V trimming: 7 bases; J trimming: 2 bases; junction bases outside the gene matches: 4. CDR1 MDHEN and CDR2 SYDVKM come from the germline V gene. CDR3 length: 13 residues. The CDR3 nucleotides are TGTGCCAGCACCCGGGGGGGGACCTACGAGCAGTACTTC. Translation gives CASTRGGTYEQYF.

This chain connects TRBV18 to TRBJ1-2; tentatively, D is TRBD1 (5 bases). The CDR3 runs 14 residues. The V end lost 0 bases, the J end lost 4 bases, and 9 bases lay between the germline ends. CDR1 and CDR2 (germline): KGHSH, LQKENI. The CDR3, as DNA: TGTGCCAGCTCACCACCCCAGGGCACCTATGGCTACACCTTC. Translated: CASSPPQGTYGYTF. The complete variable domain, with remaining parts taken from reference TRBV18 and TRBJ1-2, reads NAGVMQNPRHLVRRRGQEARLRCSPMKGHSHVYWYRQLPEEGLKFMVYLQKENIIDESGMPKERFSAEFPKEGPSILRIQQVVRGDSAAYFCASSPPQGTYGYTFGSGTRLTVV.

The chain is built from TRBV3-1 (or the pseudogene TRBV3-2) and TRBJ2-1; 11 positions agree with TRBD2. CDR1 LGHDT and CDR2 YNNKEL come from the germline V gene (reference sequence). Trimming cost V 6 bases and J 8 bases; bases outside gene matches: 9. This CDR3 has 15 amino acids. CDR3 coding DNA: TGTGCCAGCAGTCTTACTAGCGGGAGACGAGATGAGCAGTTCTTC. Encoded protein: CASSLTSGRRDEQFF.

The gene calls are TRBV3-1 (or the pseudogene TRBV3-2) and TRBJ2-5, with D maybe TRBD1 (5 bases). V was clipped by 1 base and J by 2 bases, with 11 bases between them. The CDR3 consists of 15 residues. CDR1 and CDR2 from the germline V gene are LGHDT and YNNKEL (reference sequence). The CDR3 loop is CASSQGTRPQETQYF. The CDR3 region has the DNA TGTGCCAGCAGCCAAGGGACACGGCCACAAGAGACCCAGTACTTC.

This clone is a singleton in its sample. The rearrangement joins TRBV6-4 to TRBJ2-7; D gene unclear. Germline V CDR1 and CDR2: MRHNA, SNTAGT. Trimming took off 4 bases at V and 4 bases at J, with 14 bases between the two ends. The CDR3 has 14 amino acids. DNA for the CDR3: TGTGCCAGCAGTGGTAACGTTCCTAGGTACGAGCAGTACTTC. Its translation is CASSGNVPRYEQYF.

This CDR3 reads CASSETGPEAFF. For the CDR3, the DNA is TGTGCCAGCAGTGAGACGGGTCCTGAAGCTTTCTTT. The genes are TRBV2 and TRBJ1-1; D gene uncertain. The length of the CDR3 is 12 residues. Trimming took off 3 bases at V and 6 bases at J, with 8 bases between the two ends. Germline CDR1 and CDR2: SNHLY and FYNNEI.

The J gene is TRBJ2-3, the V gene TRBV30; weak D call: TRBD2 (5 bases). Germline values: CDR1 GTSNPN, CDR2 SVGIG (reference sequence). Trimming took off 1 base at V and 1 base at J, with 9 bases between the two ends. This CDR3 spans 14 amino acids. CDR3 coding DNA: TGTGCCTGGAGTGCTGGAGCGGGCACAGATACGCAGTATTTT. Translation gives CAWSAGAGTDTQYF.

V and J are TRBV6-5 and TRBJ2-3, with a tentative D call TRBD2 (6 bases). With 0 bases removed from V and 6 bases from J, the gap between germline ends came to 13 bases. CDR1 MNHEY and CDR2 SVGAGI come from the germline V gene. The CDR3 consists of 15 residues. CDR3 protein: CASSYSQLAGDTQYF. The CDR3 DNA reads as TGTGCCAGCAGTTACTCGCAACTAGCCGGGGATACGCAGTATTTT.

This clone has a handful of counts. The CDR3 is CASSDPEGQRNTGELFF. The CDR3 DNA is TGTGCCAGCAGTGATCCGGAAGGACAGAGAAACACCGGGGAGCTGTTTTTT. The chain links TRBV2 to TRBJ2-2; TRBD1 is a possible D gene (6 bases). Germline V gene sequence: CDR1 SNHLY, CDR2 FYNNEI. The ends were cut back, 3 bases at V and 2 bases at J, with 16 bases in the middle. CDR3 length equals 17 residues.

V usage is TRBV27 and J usage is TRBJ2-4; TRBD2 matches at 9 bases. In germline, CDR1 is MNHEY, CDR2 SMNVEV (reference sequence). CDR3 length: 19 residues. V lost 6 bases to trimming and J lost 7 bases; unmatched junction nucleotides: 22. The CDR3 is CASRLSGSRGYLGYNIQYF. The CDR3 DNA sequence: TGTGCCAGCAGACTTAGCGGGAGTCGGGGTTATCTGGGGTATAACATTCAGTACTTC.

CDR3 DNA: TGTGCCAGTAGTGTCCAGCTAGCGGGAGGGCCGAGTGGGGAGACCCAGTACTTC. Its protein product is CASSVQLAGGPSGETQYF. This chain links TRBV19 with TRBJ2-5, with 12 bases matching TRBD2. Germline-derived CDR1 and CDR2 are LNHDA and SQIVND (reference sequence). Trimming removed 5 bases from V and 5 bases from J; junction bases left unmatched: 15. The CDR3 spans 18 residues.

The chain combines TRBV5-5 with TRBJ2-6, with D unresolved. The CDR3 loop spans 16 amino acids. The ends were cut back, 4 bases at V and 1 base at J, with 12 bases in the middle. Germline CDR1 is SGHKS and CDR2 is YYEKEE (reference sequence). The CDR3 protein is CASSLIIGSGANVLTF. The CDR3 coding sequence is TGTGCCAGCAGCCTTATAATCGGGTCTGGGGCCAACGTCCTGACTTTC.